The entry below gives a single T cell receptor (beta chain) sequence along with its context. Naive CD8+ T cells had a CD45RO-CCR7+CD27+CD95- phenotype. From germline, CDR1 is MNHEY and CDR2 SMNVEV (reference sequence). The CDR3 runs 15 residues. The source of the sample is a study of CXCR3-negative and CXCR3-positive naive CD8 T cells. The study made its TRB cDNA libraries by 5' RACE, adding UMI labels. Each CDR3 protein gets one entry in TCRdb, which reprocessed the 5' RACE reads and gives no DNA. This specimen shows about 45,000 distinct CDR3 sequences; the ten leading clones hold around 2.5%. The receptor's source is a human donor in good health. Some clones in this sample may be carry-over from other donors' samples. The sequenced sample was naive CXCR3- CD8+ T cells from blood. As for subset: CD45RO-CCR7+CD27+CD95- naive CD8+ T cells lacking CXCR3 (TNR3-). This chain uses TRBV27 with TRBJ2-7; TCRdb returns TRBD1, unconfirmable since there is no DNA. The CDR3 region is CASSLFPGGPYEQYF.